This T cell receptor beta chain was identified during a study of CD8+CD57+ T cells in acquired aplastic anemia. Study-level points and caveats: Around 29 CD8+ CDR3 sequences were shared between patients and controls. Levels of CD8+ Simpson's diversity were not significantly distinct in patients versus controls.

Details on this clonotype: Its target is unknown.

Genomic DNA constituted the template upon which TCR beta VDJ and CDR3 profiling was performed. TCRdb independently ran MiXCR on the reads; one entry per CDR3 protein. The sample holds tens of thousands of distinct CDR3 sequences, under 80% seen once. Patients selected for sequencing had displayed CD8+CD57+ cell expansion by flow cytometry. Severe acquired aplastic anemia was the diagnosis recorded for all patients. V gave up 0 bases and J gave up 4 bases, with 7 bases separating them. From germline, CDR1 is SGDLS and CDR2 YYNGEE. The CDR3 runs 14 residues. This TCR derives from a human donor with aplastic anemia. J is TRBJ2-2 and V is TRBV9; no definite D call. Sequenced sample: sorted CD4+, CD8+, or CD8+CD57+ T cells (not recorded which) from PBMCs. The DNA for the CDR3 is TGTGCCAGCAGCGTAGGTCAGATCACCGGGGAGCTGTTTTTT. This codes for CASSVGQITGELFF.